This TCR beta chain is from a study of long-term antiretroviral therapy in people with HIV. Whole-study findings and limits: Clones expanded before ART dominated the repertoire at all time points. Older ART regimens were possibly in use when the blood was collected between the mid-2000s and the late 2010s.

As regards this clone: As yet, its antigen is unknown.

Treatment of all HIV participants took place in the United States. Run at survey level, the immunoSEQ assay was version v3.0. Each sample had sequencing targeting 40,000-50,000 T-cell genomes. Only in-frame clones appear in the TCRdb table, and some are missing; sequencing was by immunoSEQ multiplex PCR. The table has roughly 28,000 clones, 70% to 90% seen once. The source was unsorted PBMCs, collected 0.5 years after starting antiretroviral therapy. The receptor was isolated from a woman aged 18-30 years with HIV.

CDR3 sequence reads: CASSPLDRGGLLHF. CDR3 bases: TGTGCCAGCTCACCCTTGGACAGGGGAGGACTCCTGCATTTT. The V and J genes are TRBV18 and TRBJ1-5, with 9 nucleotides matching TRBD1. The V segment lost 3 bases and the J segment 15 bases; nucleotides outside the gene matches: 12. Germline CDR1 KGHSH, CDR2 LQKENI. The CDR3 is made up of 14 amino acids.